This T cell receptor (beta chain) emerged from a study of blood T cell repertoires in COVID-19. This CDR3 has 11 amino acids. V trimming: 7 bases; J trimming: 6 bases; junction bases outside the gene matches: 1. CDR1 is MNHEY, CDR2 SVGAGI, per germline. Profiled with immunoSEQ multiplex PCR; TCRdb holds only in-frame clones, not every one. The profile shows hundreds of thousands of clones, 80% to 90% of them singletons. This TCR came from a woman in her thirties with acute COVID-19. The chain is built from TRBV6-5 and TRBJ2-7; 9 bases align to TRBD1. Material for sequencing was PBMCs or T cells enriched from blood (not recorded which). The CDR3 loop is CASTTGGEQYF. Written as DNA, the CDR3 is TGTGCCAGCACGACAGGGGGCGAGCAGTACTTC.